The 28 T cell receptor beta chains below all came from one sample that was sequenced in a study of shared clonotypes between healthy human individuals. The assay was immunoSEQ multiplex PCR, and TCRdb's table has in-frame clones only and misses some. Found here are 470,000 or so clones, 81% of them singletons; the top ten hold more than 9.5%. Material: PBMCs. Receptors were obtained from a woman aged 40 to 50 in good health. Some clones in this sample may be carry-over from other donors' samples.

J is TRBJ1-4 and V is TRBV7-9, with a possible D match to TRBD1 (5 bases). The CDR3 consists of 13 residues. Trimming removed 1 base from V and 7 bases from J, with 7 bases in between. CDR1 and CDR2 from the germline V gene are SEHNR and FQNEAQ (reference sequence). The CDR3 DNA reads TGTGCCAGCAGCTTAGGCAGGGCTGAAAAACTGTTTTTT. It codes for CASSLGRAEKLFF.

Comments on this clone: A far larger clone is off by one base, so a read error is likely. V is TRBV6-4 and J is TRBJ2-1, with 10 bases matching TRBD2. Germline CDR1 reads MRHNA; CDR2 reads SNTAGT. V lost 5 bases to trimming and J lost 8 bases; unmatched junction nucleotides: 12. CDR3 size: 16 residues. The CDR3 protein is CASSITGTSVVDEQFF. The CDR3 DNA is TGTGCCAGCAGTATAACCGGGACTAGCGTGGTCGATGAGCAGTTCTTC.

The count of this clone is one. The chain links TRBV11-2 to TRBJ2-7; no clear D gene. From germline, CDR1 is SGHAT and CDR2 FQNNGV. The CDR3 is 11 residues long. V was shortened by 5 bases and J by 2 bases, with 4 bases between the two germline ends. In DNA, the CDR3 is TGTGCCAGCAGCGTTGCCTACGAGCAGTACTTC. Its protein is CASSVAYEQYF. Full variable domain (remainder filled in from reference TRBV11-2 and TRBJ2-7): EAGVAQSPRYKIIEKRQSVAFWCNPISGHATLYWYQQILGQGPKLLIQFQNNGVVDDSQLPKDRFSAERLKGVDSTLKIQPAKLEDSAVYLCASSVAYEQYFGPGTRLTVT.

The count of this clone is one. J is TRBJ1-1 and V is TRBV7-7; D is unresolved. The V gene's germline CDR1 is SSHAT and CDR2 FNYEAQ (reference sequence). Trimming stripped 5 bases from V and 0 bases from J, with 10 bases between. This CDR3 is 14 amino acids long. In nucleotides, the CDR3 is TGTGCCAGCAGCCCCGACGGGTTGAACACTGAAGCTTTCTTT. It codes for CASSPDGLNTEAFF.

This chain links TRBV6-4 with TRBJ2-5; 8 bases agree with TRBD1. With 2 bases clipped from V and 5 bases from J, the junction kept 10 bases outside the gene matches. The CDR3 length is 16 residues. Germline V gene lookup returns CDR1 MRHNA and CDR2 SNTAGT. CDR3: CASSDRDRKRGETQYF. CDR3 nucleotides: TGTGCCAGCAGTGACCGGGACAGGAAAAGGGGGGAGACCCAGTACTTC.

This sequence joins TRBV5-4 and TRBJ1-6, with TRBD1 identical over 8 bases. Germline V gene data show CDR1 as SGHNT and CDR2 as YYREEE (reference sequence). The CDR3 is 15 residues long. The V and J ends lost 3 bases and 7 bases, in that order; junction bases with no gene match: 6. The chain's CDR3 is CASSSGQGANSPLHF. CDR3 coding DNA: TGTGCCAGCAGCTCCGGACAGGGCGCCAATTCACCCCTCCACTTT.

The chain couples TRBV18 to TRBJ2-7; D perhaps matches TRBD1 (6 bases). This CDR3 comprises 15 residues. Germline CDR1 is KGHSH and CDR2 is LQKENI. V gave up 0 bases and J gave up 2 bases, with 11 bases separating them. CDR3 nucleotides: TGTGCCAGCTCACCACCGGGGGCCCCGACCTACGAGCAGTACTTC. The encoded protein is CASSPPGAPTYEQYF.

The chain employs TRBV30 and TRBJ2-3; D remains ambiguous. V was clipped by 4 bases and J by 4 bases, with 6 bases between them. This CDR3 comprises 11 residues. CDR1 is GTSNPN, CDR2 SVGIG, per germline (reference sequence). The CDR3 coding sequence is TGTGCCTGGACGGCCTCAGATACGCAGTATTTT. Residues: CAWTASDTQYF.

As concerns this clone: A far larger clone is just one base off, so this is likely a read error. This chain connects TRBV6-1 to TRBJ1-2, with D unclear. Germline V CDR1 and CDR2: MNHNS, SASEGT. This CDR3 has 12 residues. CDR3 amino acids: CVSSARMGGYTF. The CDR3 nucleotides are TGTGTCAGCAGTGCCAGGATGGGTGGCTACACCTTC.

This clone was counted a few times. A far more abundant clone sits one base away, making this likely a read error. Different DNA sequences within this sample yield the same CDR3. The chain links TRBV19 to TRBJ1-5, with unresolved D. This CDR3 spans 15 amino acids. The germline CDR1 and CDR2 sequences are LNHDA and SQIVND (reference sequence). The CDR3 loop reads CASSIPGTMAQPQHF. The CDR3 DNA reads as TGTGCCAGCAGTATTCCGGGCACAATGGCTCAGCCCCAGCATTTT. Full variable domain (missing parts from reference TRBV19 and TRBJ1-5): DGGITQSPKYLFRKEGQNVTLSCEQNLNHDAMYWYRQDPGQGLRLIYYSQIVNDFQKGDIAEGYSVSREKKESFPLTVTSAQKNPTAFYLCASSIPGTMAQPQHFGDGTRLSIL.

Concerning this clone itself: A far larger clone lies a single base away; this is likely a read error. The CDR3 nucleotides are TGTGCCAGCAGCTTGGGGCAATGGAAGGGCGAGCAGTGCTTC. Translated: CASSLGQWKGEQCF. V and J are TRBV5-4 and TRBJ2-7; no clear D. CDR1 is SGHNT, CDR2 YYREEE, per germline (reference sequence). The CDR3 is made up of 14 amino acids. The variable domain in full, completed from reference TRBV5-4 and TRBJ2-7, reads ETGVTQSPTHLIKTRGQQVTLRCSSQSGHNTVSWYQQALGQGPQFIFQYYREEENGRGNFPPRFSGLQFPNYSSELNVNALELDDSALYLCASSLGQWKGEQCFGPGTRLTVT.

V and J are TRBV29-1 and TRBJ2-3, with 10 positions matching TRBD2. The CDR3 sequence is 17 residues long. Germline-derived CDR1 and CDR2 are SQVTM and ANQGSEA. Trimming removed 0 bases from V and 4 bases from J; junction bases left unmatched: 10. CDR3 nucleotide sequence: TGCAGCGTTGAAGATCTTGCTAGCGGGAGAGGCCCAGATACGCAGTATTTT. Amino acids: CSVEDLASGRGPDTQYF.

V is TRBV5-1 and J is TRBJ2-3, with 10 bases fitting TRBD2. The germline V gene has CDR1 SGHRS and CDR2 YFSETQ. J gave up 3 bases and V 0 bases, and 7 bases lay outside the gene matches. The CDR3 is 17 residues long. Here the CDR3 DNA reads TGCGCCAGCAGCTTGGGTCCTAGCGGGAGCACTACAGATACGCAGTATTTT. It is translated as CASSLGPSGSTTDTQYF.

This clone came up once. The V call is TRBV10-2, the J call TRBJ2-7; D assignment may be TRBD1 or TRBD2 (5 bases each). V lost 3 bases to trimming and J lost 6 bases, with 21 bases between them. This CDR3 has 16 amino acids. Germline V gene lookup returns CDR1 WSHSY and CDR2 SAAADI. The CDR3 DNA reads TGCGCCAGCAGTGATACCGGGACCGTAGTCCTAGGCGAGCAGTACTTC. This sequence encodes CASSDTGTVVLGEQYF.

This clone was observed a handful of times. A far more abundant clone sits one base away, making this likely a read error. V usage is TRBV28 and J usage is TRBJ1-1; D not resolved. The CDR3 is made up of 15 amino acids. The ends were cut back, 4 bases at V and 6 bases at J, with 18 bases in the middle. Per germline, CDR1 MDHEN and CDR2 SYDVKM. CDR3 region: CASSSPGGFNAEAFF. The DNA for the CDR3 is TGTGCCAGCAGTTCTCCAGGCGGGTTTAACGCTGAAGCTTTCTTT.

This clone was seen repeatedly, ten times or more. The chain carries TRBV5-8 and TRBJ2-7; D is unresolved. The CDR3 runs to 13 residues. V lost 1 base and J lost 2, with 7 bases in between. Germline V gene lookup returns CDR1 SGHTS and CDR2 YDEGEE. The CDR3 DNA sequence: TGTGCCAGCAGCTTGAGGCAGACCTACGAGCAGTACTTC. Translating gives CASSLRQTYEQYF.

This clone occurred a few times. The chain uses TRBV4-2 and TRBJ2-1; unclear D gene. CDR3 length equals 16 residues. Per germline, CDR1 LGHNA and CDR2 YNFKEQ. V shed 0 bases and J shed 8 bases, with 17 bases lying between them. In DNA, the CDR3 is TGTGCCAGCAGCCAAGAGTCTGGCCTTACCCACGATGAGCAGTTCTTC. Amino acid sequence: CASSQESGLTHDEQFF.

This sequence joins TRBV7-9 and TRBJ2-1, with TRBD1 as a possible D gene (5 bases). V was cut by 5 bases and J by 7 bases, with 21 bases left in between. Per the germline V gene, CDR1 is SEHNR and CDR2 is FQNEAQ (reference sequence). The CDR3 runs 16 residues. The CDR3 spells CASSPRDVGAWNEQFF. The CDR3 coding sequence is TGTGCCAGCAGCCCACGTGATGTTGGGGCCTGGAATGAGCAGTTCTTC.

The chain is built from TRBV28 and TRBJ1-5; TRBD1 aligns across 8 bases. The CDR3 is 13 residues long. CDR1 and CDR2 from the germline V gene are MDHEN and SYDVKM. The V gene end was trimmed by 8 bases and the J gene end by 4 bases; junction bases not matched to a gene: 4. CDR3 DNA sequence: TGTGCCAGCGATACAGGGGGAAATCAGCCCCAGCATTTT. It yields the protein CASDTGGNQPQHF.

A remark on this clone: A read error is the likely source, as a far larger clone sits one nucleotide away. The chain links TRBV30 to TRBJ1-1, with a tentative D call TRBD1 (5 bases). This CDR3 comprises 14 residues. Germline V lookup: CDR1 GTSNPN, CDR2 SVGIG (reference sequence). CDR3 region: CVWSQDGGSTEAFF. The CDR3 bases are TGTGTCTGGAGTCAGGACGGGGGGTCCACTGAAGCTTTCTTT.

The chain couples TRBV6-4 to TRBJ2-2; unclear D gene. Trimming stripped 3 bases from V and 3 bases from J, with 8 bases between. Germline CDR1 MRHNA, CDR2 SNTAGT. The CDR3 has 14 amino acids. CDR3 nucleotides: TGTGCCAGCAGTGATAAGGAAGACACCGGGGAGCTGTTTTTT. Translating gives CASSDKEDTGELFF.

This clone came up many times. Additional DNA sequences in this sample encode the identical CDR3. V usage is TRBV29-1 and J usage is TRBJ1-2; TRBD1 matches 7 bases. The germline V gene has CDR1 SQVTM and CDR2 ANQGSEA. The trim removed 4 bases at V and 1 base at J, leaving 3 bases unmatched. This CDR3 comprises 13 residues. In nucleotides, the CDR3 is TGCAGCGTTGGGACAGGAGATAACTATGGCTACACCTTC. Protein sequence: CSVGTGDNYGYTF.

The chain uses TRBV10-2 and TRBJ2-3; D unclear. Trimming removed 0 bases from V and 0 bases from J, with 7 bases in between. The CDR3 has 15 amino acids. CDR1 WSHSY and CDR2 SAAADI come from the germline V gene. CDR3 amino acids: CASSESMTSTDTQYF. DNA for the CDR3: TGCGCCAGCAGTGAGTCGATGACTAGCACAGATACGCAGTATTTT.

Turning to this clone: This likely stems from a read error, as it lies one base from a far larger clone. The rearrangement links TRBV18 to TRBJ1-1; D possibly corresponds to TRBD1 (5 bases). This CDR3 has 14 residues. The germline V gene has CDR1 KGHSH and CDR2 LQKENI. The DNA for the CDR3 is TGTGCCAGCTCACCGGTAGAATGGGGCACTGAAGCTTCCTTT. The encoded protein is CASSPVEWGTEASF.

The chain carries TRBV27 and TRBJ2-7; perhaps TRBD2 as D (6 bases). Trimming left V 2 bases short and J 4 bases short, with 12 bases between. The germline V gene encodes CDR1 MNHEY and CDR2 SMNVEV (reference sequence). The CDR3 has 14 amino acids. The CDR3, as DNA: TGTGCCAGCAGTTTAGGAGGGGTTAGGTACGAGCAGTACTTC. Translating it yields CASSLGGVRYEQYF.

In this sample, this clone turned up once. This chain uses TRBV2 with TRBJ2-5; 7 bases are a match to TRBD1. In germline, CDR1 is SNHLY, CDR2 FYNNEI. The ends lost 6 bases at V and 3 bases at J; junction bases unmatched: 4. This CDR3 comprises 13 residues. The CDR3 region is CASRQGYEETQYF. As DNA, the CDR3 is TGTGCCAGCAGACAGGGGTACGAAGAGACCCAGTACTTC.

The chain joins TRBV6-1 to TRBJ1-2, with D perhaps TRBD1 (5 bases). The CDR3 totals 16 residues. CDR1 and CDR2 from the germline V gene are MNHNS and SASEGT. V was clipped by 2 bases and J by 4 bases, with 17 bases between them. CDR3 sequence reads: CASSESYGGSIYGYTF. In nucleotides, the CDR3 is TGTGCCAGCAGTGAATCGTATGGGGGGAGCATCTATGGCTACACCTTC.

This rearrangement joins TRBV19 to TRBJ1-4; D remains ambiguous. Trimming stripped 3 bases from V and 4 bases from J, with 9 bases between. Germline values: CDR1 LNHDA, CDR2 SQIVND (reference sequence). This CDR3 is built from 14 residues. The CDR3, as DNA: TGTGCCAGTAGTATCGGCGGCATTAATGAAAAACTGTTTTTT. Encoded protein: CASSIGGINEKLFF.